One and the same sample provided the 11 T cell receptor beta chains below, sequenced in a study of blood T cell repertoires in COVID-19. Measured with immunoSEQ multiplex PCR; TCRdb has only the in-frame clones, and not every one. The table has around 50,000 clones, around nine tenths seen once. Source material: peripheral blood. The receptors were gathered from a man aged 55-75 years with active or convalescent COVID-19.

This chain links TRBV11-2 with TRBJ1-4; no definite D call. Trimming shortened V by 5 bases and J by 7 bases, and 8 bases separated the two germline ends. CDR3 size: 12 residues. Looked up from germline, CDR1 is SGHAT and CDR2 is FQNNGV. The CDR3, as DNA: TGTGCCAGCAGCCCGAGAGTTGAAAAACTGTTTTTT. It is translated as CASSPRVEKLFF.

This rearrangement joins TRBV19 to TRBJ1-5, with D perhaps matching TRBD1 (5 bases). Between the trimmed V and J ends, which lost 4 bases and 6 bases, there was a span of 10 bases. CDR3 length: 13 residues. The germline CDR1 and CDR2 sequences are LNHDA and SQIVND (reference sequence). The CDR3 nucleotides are TGTGCCAGTAGTACAGGGTTTCGTCAGCCCCAGCATTTT. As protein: CASSTGFRQPQHF.

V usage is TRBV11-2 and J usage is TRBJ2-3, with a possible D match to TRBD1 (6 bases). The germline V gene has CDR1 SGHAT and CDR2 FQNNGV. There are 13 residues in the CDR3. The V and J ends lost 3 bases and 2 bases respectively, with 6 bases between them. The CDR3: CASSLGHTDTQYF. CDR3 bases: TGTGCCAGCAGCTTGGGACACACAGATACGCAGTATTTT.

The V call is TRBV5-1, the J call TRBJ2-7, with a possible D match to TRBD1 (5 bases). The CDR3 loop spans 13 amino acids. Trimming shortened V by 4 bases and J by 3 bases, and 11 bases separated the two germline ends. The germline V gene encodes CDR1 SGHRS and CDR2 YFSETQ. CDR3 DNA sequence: TGCGCCAGCAGCCGTGACAGAATCTACGAGCAGTACTTC. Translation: CASSRDRIYEQYF.

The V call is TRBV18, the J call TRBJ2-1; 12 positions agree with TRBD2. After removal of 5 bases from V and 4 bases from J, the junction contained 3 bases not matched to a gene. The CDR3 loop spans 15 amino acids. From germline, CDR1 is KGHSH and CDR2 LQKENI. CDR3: CASSRTSGEYNEQFF. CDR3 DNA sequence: TGTGCCAGCTCAAGGACTAGCGGGGAATACAATGAGCAGTTCTTC.

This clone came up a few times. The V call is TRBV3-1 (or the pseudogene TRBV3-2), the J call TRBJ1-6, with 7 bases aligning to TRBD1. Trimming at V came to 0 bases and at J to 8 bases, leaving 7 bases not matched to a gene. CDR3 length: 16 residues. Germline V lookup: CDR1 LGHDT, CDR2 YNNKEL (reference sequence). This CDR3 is CASSQDRQGGYSPLHF. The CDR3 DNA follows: TGTGCCAGCAGCCAAGATAGGCAGGGGGGATATTCACCCCTCCACTTT.

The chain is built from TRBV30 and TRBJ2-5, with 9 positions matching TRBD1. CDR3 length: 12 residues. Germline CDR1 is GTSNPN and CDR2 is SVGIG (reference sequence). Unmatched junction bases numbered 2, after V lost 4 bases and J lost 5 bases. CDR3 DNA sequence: TGTGCCTGGACAACAGGGGGCGAGACCCAGTACTTC. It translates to CAWTTGGETQYF.

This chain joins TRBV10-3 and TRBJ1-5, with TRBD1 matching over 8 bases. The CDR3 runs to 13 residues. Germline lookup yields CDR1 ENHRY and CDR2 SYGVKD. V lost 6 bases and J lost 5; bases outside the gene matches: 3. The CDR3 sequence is CAISGQGDQPQHF. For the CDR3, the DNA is TGTGCCATCAGCGGACAGGGCGATCAGCCCCAGCATTTT.

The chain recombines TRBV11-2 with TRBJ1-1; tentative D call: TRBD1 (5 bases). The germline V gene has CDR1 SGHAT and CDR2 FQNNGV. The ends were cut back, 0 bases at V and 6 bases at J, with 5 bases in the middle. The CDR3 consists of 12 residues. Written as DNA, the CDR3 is TGTGCCAGCAGCTTAGAGACAGCTGAAGCTTTCTTT. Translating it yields CASSLETAEAFF.

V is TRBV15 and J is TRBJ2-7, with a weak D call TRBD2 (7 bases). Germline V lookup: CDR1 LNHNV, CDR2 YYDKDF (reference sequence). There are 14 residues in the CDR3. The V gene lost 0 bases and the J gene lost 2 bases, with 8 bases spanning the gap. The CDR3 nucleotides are TGTGCCACCAGCAGAGAGCGGGGGCCCTACGAGCAGTACTTC. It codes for CATSRERGPYEQYF. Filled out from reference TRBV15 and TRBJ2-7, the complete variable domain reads DAMVIQNPRYQVTQFGKPVTLSCSQTLNHNVMYWYQQKSSQAPKLLFHYYDKDFNNEADTPDNFQSRRPNTSFCFLDIRSPGLGDTAMYLCATSRERGPYEQYFGPGTRLTVT.

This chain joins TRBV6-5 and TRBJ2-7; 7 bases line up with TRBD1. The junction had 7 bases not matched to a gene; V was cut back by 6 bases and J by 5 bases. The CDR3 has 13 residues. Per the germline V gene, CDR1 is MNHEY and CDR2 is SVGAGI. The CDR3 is CASRRQGTDEQYF. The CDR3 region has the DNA TGTGCCAGCAGGAGACAGGGTACGGACGAGCAGTACTTC.